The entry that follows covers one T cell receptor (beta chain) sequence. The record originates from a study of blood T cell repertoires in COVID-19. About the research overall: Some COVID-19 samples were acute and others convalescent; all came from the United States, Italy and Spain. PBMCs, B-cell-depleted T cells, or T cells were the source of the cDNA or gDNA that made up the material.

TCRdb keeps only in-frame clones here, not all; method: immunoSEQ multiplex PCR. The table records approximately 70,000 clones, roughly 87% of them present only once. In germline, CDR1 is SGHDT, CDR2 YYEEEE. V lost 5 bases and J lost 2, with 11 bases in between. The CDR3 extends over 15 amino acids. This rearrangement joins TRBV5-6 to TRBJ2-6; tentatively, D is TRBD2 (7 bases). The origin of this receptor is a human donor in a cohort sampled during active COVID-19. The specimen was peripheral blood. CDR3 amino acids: CASRIGGPGANVLTF. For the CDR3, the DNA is TGTGCCAGCAGAATCGGGGGGCCTGGGGCCAACGTCCTGACTTTC.